Following are 15 T cell receptor beta chains from one sample sequenced in a study of blood T cells in healthy people across ages. Using a J-beta primer mix together with a sample-barcoded 5' primer, a second PCR was run for about 6 to 11 cycles. TCRdb redid the calling of the 5' RACE reads with MiXCR, one entry per CDR3 protein. The sample contains 1.5 million to 2 million distinct CDR3 sequences, around 50% of which appear only once. The sample taken for sequencing was blood. The origin of the receptors is a woman aged 40 to 49 in good health.

This clonotype was seen a handful of times. The CDR3 region is CASSVGGGPYNEQFF. The CDR3 DNA reads as TGTGCCAGCAGCGTAGGGGGGGGGCCCTACAATGAGCAGTTCTTC. This chain uses TRBV9 with TRBJ2-1, with D tentatively TRBD2 (7 bases). V was clipped by 0 bases and J by 2 bases, with 9 bases between them. This CDR3 contains 15 residues. Germline V gene sequence: CDR1 SGDLS, CDR2 YYNGEE.

The sample holds a few counts of this clonotype. This chain connects TRBV7-2 to TRBJ1-6, with no clear D. With 3 bases removed from V and 5 bases from J, the gap between germline ends came to 11 bases. The germline V gene has CDR1 SGHTA and CDR2 FQGNSA. CDR3 length: 15 residues. The CDR3 coding sequence is TGTGCCAGCAGCTTCTCACAGTTTAATAATTCACCCCTCCACTTT. Protein product: CASSFSQFNNSPLHF.

This clonotype showed up just a few times. The chain links TRBV28 to TRBJ2-7; 7 bases are a match to TRBD2. CDR3 size: 13 residues. J gave up 0 bases and V 7 bases, and 3 bases lay outside the gene matches. The germline V gene encodes CDR1 MDHEN and CDR2 SYDVKM. The CDR3 nucleotides are TGTGCCAGCATGGGGGGGAGCTCCTACGAGCAGTACTTC. Its translation is CASMGGSSYEQYF.

The table lists this clonotype with a few counts. A much larger clonotype is one base distant, so this may be a read error. CDR3 nucleotide sequence: TGCAGCGTCGGGCGACCTGCCAATGAGCAGTACTTC. Translation: CSVGRPANEQYF. This chain uses TRBV29-1 with TRBJ2-1, with D unresolved. TRBJ2-7 explains the end of the DNA better; the J call may be wrong. Germline V gene data show CDR1 as SQVTM and CDR2 as ANQGSEA. CDR3 length: 12 residues.

This chain joins TRBV5-1 and TRBJ2-1; TRBD1 matches at 10 bases. Per the germline V gene, CDR1 is SGHRS and CDR2 is YFSETQ. This CDR3 is built from 15 residues. V gave up 4 bases and J gave up 7 bases; unmatched junction bases: 8. The CDR3 coding sequence is TGCGCCAGCAGCCGCCTGACAGGGGGCATGAATGAGCAGTTCTTC. It is translated as CASSRLTGGMNEQFF.

The chain has TRBV12-3 or TRBV12-4 and TRBJ2-7; TRBD2 might be the D (6 bases). CDR3 length: 15 residues. V was shortened by 1 base and J by 2 bases, with 12 bases between the two germline ends. The CDR3 sequence is CASSLGGRETYEQYF. The DNA of the CDR3 is TGTGCCAGCAGTTTAGGAGGACGGGAGACCTACGAGCAGTACTTC.

The chain joins TRBV7-9 to TRBJ1-5, with D possibly TRBD1 on 5 matching bases. Germline V lookup: CDR1 SEHNR, CDR2 FQNEAQ (reference sequence). Trimming shortened V by 0 bases and J by 7 bases, and 16 bases separated the two germline ends. The CDR3 has 16 amino acids. The CDR3 DNA sequence: TGTGCCAGCAGCTTAGCGCCTGAGAGGGGCCGCCAGCCCCAGCATTTT. Its translation: CASSLAPERGRQPQHF.

This chain uses TRBV6-1 with TRBJ2-7, with D tentatively TRBD2 (5 bases). CDR1 is MNHNS, CDR2 SASEGT, per germline. Trimming stripped 6 bases from V and 4 bases from J, with 13 bases between. This CDR3 is built from 13 residues. The CDR3 DNA reads as TGTGCCAGCAGAGAGCTCTCGGGGTACGAGCAGTACTTC. Residues: CASRELSGYEQYF.

CDR3 amino acids: CASSSLPGGYEQYF. The CDR3 bases are TGCGCCAGCAGCTCGCTCCCGGGGGGATATGAGCAGTACTTC. This chain uses TRBV5-1 with TRBJ2-7; 7 nucleotides align to TRBD2. Germline trimming cut 3 bases from V and 7 bases from J; bases unmatched to any gene: 10. This CDR3 has 14 amino acids. In germline, CDR1 is SGHRS, CDR2 YFSETQ.

The chain links TRBV14 to TRBJ2-5; D not resolved. This CDR3 contains 13 residues. The V gene lost 4 bases and the J gene lost 5 bases, with 11 bases spanning the gap. Germline CDR1 and CDR2: SGHDN and FVKESK. CDR3 DNA: TGTGCCAGCAGCCGGCGGAGTTTGGAGACCCAGTACTTC. Translation gives CASSRRSLETQYF.

The V and J genes are TRBV24-1 and TRBJ2-1; 10 bases line up with TRBD2. Trimming at V came to 1 base and at J to 8 bases, leaving 4 bases not matched to a gene. This CDR3 has 15 amino acids. Germline V gene sequence: CDR1 KGHDR, CDR2 SFDVKD. The CDR3 here is CATSDFPAGGHEQFF. Written as DNA, the CDR3 is TGTGCCACCAGTGATTTTCCAGCGGGGGGGCATGAGCAGTTCTTC.

The chain joins TRBV4-1 to TRBJ1-5; 7 positions agree with TRBD1. The junction had 12 bases not matched to a gene; V was cut back by 5 bases and J by 5 bases. The germline gives CDR1 MGHRA, CDR2 YSYEKL. The CDR3 totals 16 residues. The CDR3 region is CASSFRTGELDQPQHF. In DNA form, the CDR3 reads TGCGCCAGCAGCTTCAGGACAGGCGAGTTGGATCAGCCCCAGCATTTT.

This clonotype came up a few times. V usage is TRBV7-3 and J usage is TRBJ2-1, with D perhaps TRBD1 or TRBD2 (5 bases each). The CDR3 has 12 residues. Trimming shortened V by 8 bases and J by 6 bases, and 11 bases separated the two germline ends. The germline V gene encodes CDR1 SGHTA and CDR2 FQGTGA. For the CDR3, the DNA is TGTGCCAGCGGGGCAGGAGGCAATGAGCAGTTCTTC. It translates to CASGAGGNEQFF.

With respect to this clonotype: One end of the junction varies from germline; a read error may be responsible. V usage is TRBV18 and J usage is TRBJ1-2; D is uncertain. Looked up from germline, CDR1 is KGHSH and CDR2 is LQKENI. The CDR3 has 13 amino acids. The CDR3 DNA reads TGTGCCAGCCTCACCACCTTGGGATATGGCTACACTTTC. This sequence encodes CASLTTLGYGYTF.

The chain is built from TRBV18 and TRBJ2-5, with 9 bases fitting TRBD1. The J call could be wrong; TRBJ2-7 is a better fit for the DNA end. The V gene's germline CDR1 is KGHSH and CDR2 LQKENI. The CDR3 runs to 14 residues. CDR3 sequence: CASSPTGTGNEQYF. CDR3 coding DNA: TGTGCCAGCTCACCAACCGGGACAGGGAACGAGCAGTACTTC.